The text below deals with one TCR beta chain. Its specificity is not known. The data belong to a study of graft-versus-host responses after intestinal transplantation. Study details: Transplants given to recipients were multivisceral, liver-intestinal, or isolated intestinal. All recipients were given anti-thymocyte globulin induction, and tacrolimus and steroids were then administered for roughly 3 years. Study outcomes and limitations: Some GvH clones were seen earlier in gut or blood, suggesting intestinal origin. Allograft graft-versus-host to host-versus-graft clonal ratios ran high in patients with graft-donor T cell macrochimerism.

The table came from immunoSEQ multiplex PCR; TCRdb's copy has only in-frame clones and leaves some out. The data hold 55,000 to 70,000 clones, with around 91% observed a single time. CDR1 and CDR2 from the germline V gene are SGHNT and YYREEE (reference sequence). V was shortened by 2 bases and J by 7 bases, with 12 bases between the two germline ends. The CDR3 extends over 14 amino acids. The sample was PBMCs, taken about 120 days after intestinal transplantation. The receptor was derived from a human patient who received an intestinal transplant, so some T cells may come from the graft donor. The chain has TRBV5-4 and TRBJ2-2, with D perhaps TRBD2 (6 bases). The DNA of the CDR3 is TGTGCCAGCAGCTTTTCACGGGAGTTCGGGGAGCTGTTTTTT. Its translation: CASSFSREFGELFF.